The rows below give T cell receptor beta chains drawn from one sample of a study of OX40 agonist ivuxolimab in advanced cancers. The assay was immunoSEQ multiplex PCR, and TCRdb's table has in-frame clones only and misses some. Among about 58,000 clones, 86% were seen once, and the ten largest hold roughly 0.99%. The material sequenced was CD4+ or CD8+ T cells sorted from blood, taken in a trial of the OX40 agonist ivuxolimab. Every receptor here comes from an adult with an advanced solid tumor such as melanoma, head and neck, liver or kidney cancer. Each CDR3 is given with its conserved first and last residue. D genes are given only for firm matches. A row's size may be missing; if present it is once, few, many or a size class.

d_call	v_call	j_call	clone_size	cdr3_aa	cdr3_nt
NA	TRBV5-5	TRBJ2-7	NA	CASRLAPGDTYEQYF	TGTGCCAGCAGGCTGGCCCCAGGGGATACCTACGAGCAGTACTTC
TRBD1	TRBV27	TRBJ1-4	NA	CASGPDRGHEKLFF	TGTGCCAGCGGACCGGACAGGGGGCACGAAAAACTGTTTTTT
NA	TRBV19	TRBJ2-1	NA	CASSANMLTSPKNEQFF	TGTGCCAGTAGTGCTAATATGTTAACTAGCCCTAAGAATGAGCAGTTCTTC
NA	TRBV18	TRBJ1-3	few	CASSPRLPGVSGNTIYF	TGTGCCAGCTCACCACGGTTGCCAGGAGTCTCTGGAAACACCATATATTTT
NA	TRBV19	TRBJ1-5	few	CASSPGINQPQHF	TGTGCCAGTAGTCCGGGGATTAATCAGCCCCAGCATTTT
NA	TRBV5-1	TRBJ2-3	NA	CASSLVPTVSTDTQYF	TGCGCCAGCAGCTTGGTACCTACGGTTAGCACAGATACGCAGTATTTT
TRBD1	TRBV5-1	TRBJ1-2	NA	CASSAGQGAPYGYTF	TGCGCCAGCAGCGCGGGGCAGGGGGCCCCCTATGGCTACACCTTC
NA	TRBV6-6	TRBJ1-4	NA	CASSSTQNTNEKLFF	TGTGCCAGCAGTTCTACCCAGAACACTAATGAAAAACTGTTTTTT
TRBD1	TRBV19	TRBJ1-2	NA	CASSTILDRFGYTF	TGTGCCAGTAGTACTATTTTGGACAGGTTCGGCTACACCTTC
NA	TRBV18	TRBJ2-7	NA	CASSGSVGTSSSYEQYF	TGTGCCAGCTCGGGCAGTGTTGGGACATCTTCCTCTTACGAGCAGTACTTC
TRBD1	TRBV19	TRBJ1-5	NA	CASNTQGQGTQPQHF	TGTGCCAGTAATACACAGGGGCAGGGCACCCAGCCCCAGCATTTT
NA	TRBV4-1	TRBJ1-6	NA	CASSQEGHYNSPLHF	TGCGCCAGCAGCCAAGAAGGACACTATAATTCACCCCTCCACTTT
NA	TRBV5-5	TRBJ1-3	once	CASSLTGDLYSGNTIYF	TGTGCCAGCAGCTTGACCGGAGACTTATACTCTGGAAACACCATATATTTT
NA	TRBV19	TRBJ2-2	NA	CASSGYGPGELFF	TGTGCCAGTAGTGGGTACGGACCCGGGGAGCTGTTTTTT
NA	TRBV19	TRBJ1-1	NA	CASSLDTGHTEAFF	TGTGCCAGTAGTCTAGATACTGGGCACACTGAAGCTTTCTTT
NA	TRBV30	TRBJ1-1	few	CAWIRWGEAFF	TGTGCCTGGATCCGGTGGGGTGAAGCTTTCTTT
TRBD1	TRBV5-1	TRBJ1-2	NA	CASSLAQGAVGYTF	TGCGCCAGCAGCTTGGCTCAGGGGGCCGTTGGCTACACCTTC
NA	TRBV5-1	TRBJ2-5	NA	CASSLAAGNSETQYF	TGCGCCAGCAGCTTGGCCGCGGGCAATTCAGAGACCCAGTACTTC
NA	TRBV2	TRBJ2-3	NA	CASSVVDTQYF	TGTGCCAGCAGTGTTGTAGATACGCAGTATTTT
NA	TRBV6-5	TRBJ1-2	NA	CASSPNHGGGYTF	TGTGCCAGCAGTCCCAACCATGGCGGTGGCTACACCTTC
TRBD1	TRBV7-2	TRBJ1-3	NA	CASSFTGTGVRNTIYF	TGTGCCAGCAGCTTTACCGGGACAGGGGTTCGAAACACCATATATTTT
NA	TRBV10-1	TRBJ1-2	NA	CATQGNTGGYTF	TGCGCCACCCAGGGAAATACTGGCGGCTACACCTTC
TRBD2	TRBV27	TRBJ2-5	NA	CASSLAGGPQETQYF	TGTGCCAGCAGCTTAGCGGGGGGGCCCCAAGAGACCCAGTACTTC
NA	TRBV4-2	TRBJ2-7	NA	CASSIGTRGYEQYF	TGTGCCAGCAGCATCGGGACAAGGGGGTACGAGCAGTACTTC
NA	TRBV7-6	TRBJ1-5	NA	CASSPEGVSQPQHF	TGTGCCAGCAGCCCAGAGGGGGTCTCACAGCCCCAGCATTTT
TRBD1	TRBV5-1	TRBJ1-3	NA	CASSLGQGRENTIYF	TGCGCCAGCAGCTTGGGACAGGGGAGGGAAAACACCATATATTTT
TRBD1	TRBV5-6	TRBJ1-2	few	CASSLGFGQGGGYTF	TGTGCCAGCAGCTTGGGGTTCGGACAGGGAGGCGGCTACACCTTC
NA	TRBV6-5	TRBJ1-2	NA	CASREAGYGYTF	TGTGCCAGCAGGGAAGCTGGCTATGGCTACACCTTC
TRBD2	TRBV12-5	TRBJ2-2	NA	CASGAGGTYTGELFF	TGTGCAAGCGGGGCCGGCGGAACATACACCGGGGAGCTGTTTTTT
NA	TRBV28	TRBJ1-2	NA	CASSLVGFYGYTF	TGTGCCAGCAGTTTAGTGGGGTTCTATGGCTACACCTTC
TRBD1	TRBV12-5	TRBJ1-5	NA	CASGLGQGAQNQPQHF	TGTGCTAGTGGCCTAGGACAGGGGGCTCAAAATCAGCCCCAGCATTTT